A single sample gave rise to the 8 T cell receptor beta chains below, sequenced in a study of shared clonotypes between healthy human individuals (TCRdb year 2020). Receptors were amplified or captured by the immunoSEQ multiplex PCR assay. Imported from immuneACCESS, the table was reduced by TCRdb to in-frame sequences with V and J called. These copies leave out some clones; in studies compared against another copy, an unresolved V gene accounts for under half, and the cause of the remainder is not known. The sample contains 2 million to 3 million clones, roughly nine tenths of them found a single time. About 0.13% of the sample is in the top ten clones. The sequenced sample was naive CD4+ T cells sorted from blood. This specimen's cell subset or site label, interpreted: CD45RA+ positively selected. These TCRs come from a young man in good health.

The V and J genes are TRBV19 and TRBJ2-4; 9 bases line up with TRBD1. The junction had 2 bases not matched to a gene; V was cut back by 6 bases and J by 8 bases. This CDR3 spans 12 amino acids. Per the germline V gene, CDR1 is LNHDA and CDR2 is SQIVND (reference sequence). The CDR3 loop reads CASRDRGDIQYF. The CDR3 DNA reads TGTGCCAGTAGGGACAGGGGTGACATTCAGTACTTC.

This rearrangement joins TRBV6-6 to TRBJ1-4, with unresolved D. Per germline, CDR1 MNHNY and CDR2 SVGAGI (reference sequence). V lost 5 bases to trimming and J lost 0 bases, with 10 bases between them. The CDR3 is 15 amino acids. CDR3 sequence reads: CASSTKGSTNEKLFF. The CDR3 DNA sequence: TGTGCCAGCAGTACTAAGGGTTCAACTAATGAAAAACTGTTTTTT.

In this sample, this clone turned up once. The chain has TRBV7-8 and TRBJ2-2, with 9 positions matching TRBD1. CDR1 and CDR2 from the germline V gene are SGHVS and FQNEAQ. With V trimmed by 6 bases and J by 2 bases, 4 bases remained unmatched. This CDR3 has 15 amino acids. The DNA for the CDR3 is TGTGCCAGCAGTGGACAGGGGATAAACACCGGGGAGCTGTTTTTT. This gives the protein CASSGQGINTGELFF.

The CDR3, as DNA: TGTGCCTGGGGGGACTATCGCAATCAGCCCCAGCATTTT. Its translation is CAWGDYRNQPQHF. This chain uses TRBV30 with TRBJ1-5, with D maybe TRBD1 (5 bases). V was pared by 5 bases and J by 2 bases, with 10 bases between. Germline V gene sequence: CDR1 GTSNPN, CDR2 SVGIG (reference sequence). This CDR3 contains 13 residues.

The V and J genes are TRBV6-6 and TRBJ2-7; 7 bases line up with TRBD1. Germline V lookup: CDR1 MNHNY, CDR2 SVGAGI (reference sequence). The CDR3 sequence is 12 residues long. The J segment lost 5 bases and the V segment lost 8 bases, leaving 6 bases of the junction unmatched. The CDR3 protein is CASGTGVNEQYF. The CDR3 nucleotides read TGTGCCAGCGGTACAGGGGTGAACGAGCAGTACTTC.

CDR3 loop: CASSLVGAMNTEAFF. The CDR3 region has the DNA TGTGCCAGCAGCTTGGTGGGGGCGATGAACACTGAAGCTTTCTTT. This chain links TRBV5-8 with TRBJ1-1, with D possibly TRBD1 on 6 matching bases. The CDR3 contains 15 residues. V shed 0 bases and J shed 0 bases, with 9 bases lying between them. Per germline, CDR1 SGHTS and CDR2 YDEGEE.

The chain links TRBV7-7 to TRBJ2-2, with D hard to call. Germline V gene data show CDR1 as SSHAT and CDR2 as FNYEAQ (reference sequence). The CDR3 sequence is 14 residues long. CDR3 region: CASSWQANTGELFF. CDR3 sequence (DNA): TGTGCTAGCTCGTGGCAGGCGAACACCGGGGAGCTGTTTTTT.

This rearrangement joins TRBV28 to TRBJ1-1, with 7 bases matching TRBD1. CDR3 length equals 16 residues. J was trimmed by 5 bases and V by 2 bases; bases with no gene match: 11. Germline-derived CDR1 and CDR2 are MDHEN and SYDVKM. The CDR3 sequence: CASSLGSGGKGTEAFF. The CDR3 coding sequence is TGTGCCAGCAGTTTAGGGTCAGGGGGAAAAGGAACTGAAGCTTTCTTT.